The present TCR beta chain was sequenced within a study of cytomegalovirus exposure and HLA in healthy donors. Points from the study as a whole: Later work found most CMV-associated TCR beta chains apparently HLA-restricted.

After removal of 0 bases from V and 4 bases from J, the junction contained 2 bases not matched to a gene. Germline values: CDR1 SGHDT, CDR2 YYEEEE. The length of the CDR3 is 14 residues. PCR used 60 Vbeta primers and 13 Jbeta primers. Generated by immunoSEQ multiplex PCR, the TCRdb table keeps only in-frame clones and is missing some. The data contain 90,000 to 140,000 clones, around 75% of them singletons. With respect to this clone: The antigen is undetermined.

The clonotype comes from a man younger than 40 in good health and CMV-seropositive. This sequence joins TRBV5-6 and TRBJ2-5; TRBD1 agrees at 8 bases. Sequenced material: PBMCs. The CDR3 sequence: CASSLATGGETQYF. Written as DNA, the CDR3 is TGTGCCAGCAGCTTGGCTACAGGGGGAGAGACCCAGTACTTC.